This TCR beta chain was captured by sequencing in a study of CD8 T cells in Susac syndrome. From blood CD8+ and CD4+ T cells, TCR beta sequences were generated. Negative isolation was used for CD8+ and CD4+ T cells, and FACS enrichment was applied to TEMRA cells. Trimming took 3 bases from V and 9 from J, leaving 12 bases between them. There are 12 residues in the CDR3. CDR1 and CDR2 from the germline V gene are DFQATT and SNEGSKA (reference sequence). Random hexamers served to reverse transcribe roughly 0.45 to 1 ug RNA. One entry per CDR3 protein, called by TCRdb with MiXCR from the immunoSEQ multiplex PCR reads. Of some 180,000 distinct CDR3 sequences detected, approximately 94% appear once; the ten largest clones hold more than 0.1%.

V and J are TRBV20-1 and TRBJ2-1; tentatively, D is TRBD2 (6 bases). The source is a human donor in good health. The source material was CD4+ T cells from PBMCs. CDR3 residues: CSARVTRIEQFF. CDR3 DNA sequence: TGCAGTGCTAGGGTGACTAGAATTGAGCAGTTCTTC.